This TCR beta chain was sequenced during a study of blood T cell repertoires in COVID-19. About the research overall: In each case, the material was cDNA or gDNA derived from T cells, B-cell-depleted T cells, or PBMCs.

The V gene lost 5 bases and the J gene lost 0 bases, with 9 bases spanning the gap. There are 13 residues in the CDR3. Per germline, CDR1 SGHKS and CDR2 YYEKEE (reference sequence). This clone was observed a single time. In the source study's methods: How many nucleated cells were present was estimated from reference gene primer amplification. The assay was immunoSEQ multiplex PCR, and TCRdb's table has in-frame clones only and misses some. Clone size and V and J calls were adopted from that table, with D and trimming inferred from the DNA. The sample lists 200,000 or so clones, around 86% seen once, with 4.4% in the top ten.

Material: peripheral blood. The chain joins TRBV5-5 to TRBJ2-7, with D possibly TRBD2 on 6 matching bases. The origin of this receptor is a man aged 50-59 years with acute or convalescent COVID-19. The CDR3 reads CASRDGSSYEQYF. Here the CDR3 DNA reads TGTGCCAGCAGGGACGGGAGCTCCTACGAGCAGTACTTC.